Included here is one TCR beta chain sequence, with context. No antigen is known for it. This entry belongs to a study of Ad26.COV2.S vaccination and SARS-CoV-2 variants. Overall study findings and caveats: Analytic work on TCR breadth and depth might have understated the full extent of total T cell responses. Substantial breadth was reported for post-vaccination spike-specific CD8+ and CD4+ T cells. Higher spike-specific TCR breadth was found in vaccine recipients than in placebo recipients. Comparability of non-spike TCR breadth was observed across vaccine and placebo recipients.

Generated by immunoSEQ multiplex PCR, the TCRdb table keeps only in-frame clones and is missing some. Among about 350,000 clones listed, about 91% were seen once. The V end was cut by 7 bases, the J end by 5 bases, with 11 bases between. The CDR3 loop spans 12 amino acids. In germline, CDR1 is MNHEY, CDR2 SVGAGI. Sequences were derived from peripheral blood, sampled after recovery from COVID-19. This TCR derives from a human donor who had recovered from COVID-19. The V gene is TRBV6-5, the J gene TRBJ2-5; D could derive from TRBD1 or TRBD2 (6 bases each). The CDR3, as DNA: TGTGCCAGCACCGAGGGGGGCGAGACCCAGTACTTC. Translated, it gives CASTEGGETQYF.